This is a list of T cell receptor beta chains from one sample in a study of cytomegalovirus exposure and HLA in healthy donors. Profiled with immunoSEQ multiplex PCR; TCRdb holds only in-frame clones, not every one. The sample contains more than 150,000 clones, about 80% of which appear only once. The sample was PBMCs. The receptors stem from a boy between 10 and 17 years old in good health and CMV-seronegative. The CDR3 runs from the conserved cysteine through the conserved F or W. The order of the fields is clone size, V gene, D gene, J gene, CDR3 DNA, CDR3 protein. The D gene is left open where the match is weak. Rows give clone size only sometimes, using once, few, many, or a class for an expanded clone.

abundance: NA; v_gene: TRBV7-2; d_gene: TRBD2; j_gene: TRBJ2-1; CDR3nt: TGTGCCAGCAGCTTAGATGGGCAGACTAGCGGGAGAATTGAGCAGTTCTTC; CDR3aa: CASSLDGQTSGRIEQFF
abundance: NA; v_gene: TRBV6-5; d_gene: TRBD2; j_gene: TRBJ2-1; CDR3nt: TGTGCCAGCAGTTTTCGTTTAGCGGGACCTCGCGATGAGCAGTTCTTC; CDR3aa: CASSFRLAGPRDEQFF
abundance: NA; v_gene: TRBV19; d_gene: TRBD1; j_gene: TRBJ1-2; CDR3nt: TGTGCCAGTAGTCCAGGGGGGACTAACTATGGCTACACCTTC; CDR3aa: CASSPGGTNYGYTF
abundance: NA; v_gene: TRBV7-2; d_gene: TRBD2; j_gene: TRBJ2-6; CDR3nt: TGTGCCAGCAGCCCCCCGGAACCGGGGGGTCCTGCCGGGGCCAACGTCCTGACTTTC; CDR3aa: CASSPPEPGGPAGANVLTF
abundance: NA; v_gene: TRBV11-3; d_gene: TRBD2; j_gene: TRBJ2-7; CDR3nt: TGTGCCAGCAGCCGGACAGGGGTCCCGCTAGCGGGAGGGACCGACTACGAGCAGTACTTC; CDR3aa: CASSRTGVPLAGGTDYEQYF
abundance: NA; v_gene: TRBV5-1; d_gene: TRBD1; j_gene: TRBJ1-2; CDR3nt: TGCGCCAGCAGCTTACCGGGACAGACACCGAGATCTAACTATGGCTACACCTTC; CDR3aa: CASSLPGQTPRSNYGYTF
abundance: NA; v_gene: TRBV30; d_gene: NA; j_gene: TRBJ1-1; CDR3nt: TGTGCCTGGGGGAGGAGGGTCACTGAAGCTTTCTTT; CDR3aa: CAWGRRVTEAFF
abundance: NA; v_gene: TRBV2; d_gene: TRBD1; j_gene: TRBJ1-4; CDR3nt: TGTGTGGTGGGGCAGGGGGCCGAAAAACTGTTTTTT; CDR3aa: CVVGQGAEKLFF
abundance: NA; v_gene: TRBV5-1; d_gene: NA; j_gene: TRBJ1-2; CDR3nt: TGCGCCAGCAGCCCCCGCAATTCTGTAGCAGGGAACACCTATGGCTACACCTTC; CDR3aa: CASSPRNSVAGNTYGYTF
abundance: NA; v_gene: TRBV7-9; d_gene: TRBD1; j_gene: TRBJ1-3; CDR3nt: TGTGCCAGCAGCTCCGACAGGGTCCCTGGAAACACCATATATTTT; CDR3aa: CASSSDRVPGNTIYF
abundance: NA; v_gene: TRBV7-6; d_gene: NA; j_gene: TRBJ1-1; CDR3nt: TGTGCCAGCAGCTTATTATTACAGGGCATGAACACTGAAGCTTTCTTT; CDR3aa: CASSLLLQGMNTEAFF
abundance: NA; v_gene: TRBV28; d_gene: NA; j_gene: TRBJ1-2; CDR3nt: TGTGCCAGCAGTTTAGATCAGGGGCACAACTATGGCTACACCTTC; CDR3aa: CASSLDQGHNYGYTF
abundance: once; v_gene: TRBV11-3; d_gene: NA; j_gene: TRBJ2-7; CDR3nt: TGTGCCAGCAGCTTAGGTGGGGGGAAGCAGTACTTC; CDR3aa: CASSLGGGKQYF
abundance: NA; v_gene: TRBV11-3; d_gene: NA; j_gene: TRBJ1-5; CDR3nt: TGTGCCAGCAGCCCGGGGTCCGATGGACCCCAGCATTTT; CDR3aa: CASSPGSDGPQHF
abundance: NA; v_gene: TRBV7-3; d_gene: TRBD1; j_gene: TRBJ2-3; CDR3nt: TGTGCCAGCAGCTCAAGTGAGACAGGGGGAACAGATACGCAGTATTTT; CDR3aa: CASSSSETGGTDTQYF
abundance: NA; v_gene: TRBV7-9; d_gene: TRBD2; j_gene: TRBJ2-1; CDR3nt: TGTGCCAGCAGCTTAGACGAGGGACTAGCGGGGAACAATGAGCAGTTCTTC; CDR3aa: CASSLDEGLAGNNEQFF
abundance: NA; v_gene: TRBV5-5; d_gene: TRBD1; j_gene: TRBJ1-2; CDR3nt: TGTGCCAGCAGCTTCGCTCCGGGACAGGGTGTTGATGGCTACACCTTC; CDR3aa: CASSFAPGQGVDGYTF
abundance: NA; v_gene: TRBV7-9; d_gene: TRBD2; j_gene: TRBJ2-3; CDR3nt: TGTTCCAGCAGCTGGACTAGCGGTAGCACAGATACGCAGTATTTT; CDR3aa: CSSSWTSGSTDTQYF
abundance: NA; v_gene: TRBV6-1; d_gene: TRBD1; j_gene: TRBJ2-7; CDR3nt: TGTGCCAGCAGTGAAGGGACAGGGAGGGAGCAGTACTTC; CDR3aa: CASSEGTGREQYF
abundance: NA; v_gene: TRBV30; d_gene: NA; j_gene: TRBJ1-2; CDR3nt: TGTGCCTGGAGTGTACCACGTTCGGTACCCTCCTTTAATCGCTACACCTTC; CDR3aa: CAWSVPRSVPSFNRYTF
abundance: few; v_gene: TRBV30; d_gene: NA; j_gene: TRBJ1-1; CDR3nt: TGTGCCTGGAGTTACCCGTTTCCATGGAGCACTGAAGCTTTCTTT; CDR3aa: CAWSYPFPWSTEAFF